A single sample is the source of the 32 T cell receptor beta chains below, sequenced in a study of response to subunit inactivated influenza vaccine. TCRdb recomputed calls from the RT-PCR reads with MiXCR, one row per CDR3 protein. The sample has some 570,000 distinct CDR3 sequences; 11% are singletons. These records were also assigned to another study, of T cells expressing NK-cell markers. According to that study: Generation of TCR beta cDNA was performed by 5'RACE template switching incorporating UMIs.

The sample in question was PBMCs from blood, obtained on the day of vaccination. The receptors originated from a man over 45 who received an inactivated influenza vaccine.

This chain joins TRBV11-1 and TRBJ2-3; TRBD2 might be the D (5 bases). Per germline, CDR1 SGHAT and CDR2 FQDESV (reference sequence). The CDR3 has 15 residues. Trimming stripped 5 bases from V and 4 bases from J, with 16 bases between. CDR3 nucleotides: TGTGCCAGCAGCACCCGCCTAGACGGGGCAGATACGCAGTATTTT. Translation gives CASSTRLDGADTQYF.

This clonotype appeared a few times. The chain uses TRBV7-2 and TRBJ2-2, with D unclear. This CDR3 region has 16 residues. The germline V and J ends were trimmed by 2 bases and 0 bases, with 10 bases remaining between them. Germline CDR1 is SGHTA and CDR2 is FQGNSA. This CDR3 is CASSLRWQANTGELFF. The CDR3 DNA is TGTGCCAGCAGCTTAAGGTGGCAGGCGAACACCGGGGAGCTGTTTTTT.

The chain combines TRBV5-1 with TRBJ2-7; 8 nucleotides match TRBD2. The length of the CDR3 is 14 residues. J was trimmed by 7 bases and V by 4 bases; bases with no gene match: 10. Looked up from germline, CDR1 is SGHRS and CDR2 is YFSETQ. The CDR3 region has the DNA TGCGCCAGCAGCCGACTAGCGACCAGCGGTGAGCAGTACTTC. Protein sequence: CASSRLATSGEQYF.

In this sample, this clonotype turned up a few times. The V and J genes are TRBV5-5 and TRBJ1-3; 7 bases agree with TRBD1. J lost 2 bases, V lost 3 bases, and 11 bases had no gene match. Germline-derived CDR1 and CDR2 are SGHKS and YYEKEE (reference sequence). CDR3 length equals 17 residues. In nucleotides, the CDR3 is TGTGCCAGCAGCTGGGAAAACAGGGGAGGTCCTGGAAACACCATATATTTT. Its translation: CASSWENRGGPGNTIYF.

This clonotype has at least ten counts. J is TRBJ2-7 and V is TRBV12-3 or TRBV12-4; 10 bases align to TRBD2. The CDR3 contains 14 residues. With 5 bases clipped from V and 3 bases from J, the junction kept 4 bases outside the gene matches. CDR3 loop: CASSEREGLYEQYF. Here the CDR3 DNA reads TGTGCCAGCAGTGAGCGGGAGGGCCTCTACGAGCAGTACTTC.

This clonotype appeared many times. This rearrangement joins TRBV11-2 to TRBJ2-5; possible D gene TRBD1, 5 bases. The germline V gene encodes CDR1 SGHAT and CDR2 FQNNGV. The CDR3 totals 13 residues. V lost 8 bases to trimming and J lost 2 bases, with 12 bases between them. The chain's CDR3 is CASRRTSQETQYF. The CDR3 nucleotides read TGTGCCAGCCGCCGGACATCACAAGAGACCCAGTACTTC.

The chain links TRBV29-1 to TRBJ2-2, with TRBD1 matching 8 bases. The V gene end was trimmed by 6 bases and the J gene end by 6 bases; junction bases not matched to a gene: 6. Germline values: CDR1 SQVTM, CDR2 ANQGSEA. The CDR3 has 13 residues. The CDR3 nucleotides are TGCAGCGTATCAGGGGGCGCTGCCGGGGAGCTGTTTTTT. Translation: CSVSGGAAGELFF.

This clonotype has just a few counts. The V call is TRBV29-1, the J call TRBJ1-4; D possibly corresponds to TRBD1 (6 bases). Germline V gene lookup returns CDR1 SQVTM and CDR2 ANQGSEA. V was clipped by 5 bases and J by 8 bases, with 15 bases between them. The length of the CDR3 is 13 residues. CDR3 sequence: CSVRNREAEKLFF. The CDR3 DNA sequence: TGCAGCGTTCGGAACAGGGAGGCGGAAAAACTGTTTTTT.

The V call is TRBV20-1, the J call TRBJ1-5; D is unclear. CDR1 and CDR2 (germline): DFQATT, SNEGSKA (reference sequence). There are 14 residues in the CDR3. With 2 bases removed from V and 2 bases from J, the gap between germline ends came to 10 bases. The CDR3 coding sequence is TGCAGTGCTAGATTGGGTGGAGGCAATCAGCCCCAGCATTTT. Its translation: CSARLGGGNQPQHF.

This clonotype appeared a few times. The rearrangement joins TRBV29-1 to TRBJ2-1; 7 bases match TRBD1. The CDR3 is made up of 17 amino acids. Germline values: CDR1 SQVTM, CDR2 ANQGSEA. V was pared by 5 bases and J by 0 bases, with 13 bases of the junction left unmatched. The CDR3 reads CSVLGWAGGSSYNEQFF. The CDR3 DNA reads TGCAGCGTTTTAGGTTGGGCAGGGGGAAGCTCCTACAATGAGCAGTTCTTC.

DNA for the CDR3: TGCGCCAGCAGCTTGGGGACAGTAACAGTCTCCTACAATGAGCAGTTCTTC. It codes for CASSLGTVTVSYNEQFF. The chain recombines TRBV5-1 with TRBJ2-1, with D possibly TRBD1 on 6 matching bases. Per germline, CDR1 SGHRS and CDR2 YFSETQ. CDR3 size: 17 residues. Trimming removed 0 bases at V and 0 bases at J, with 13 bases between. The full variable domain, completed using reference TRBV5-1 and TRBJ2-1, is KAGVTQTPRYLIKTRGQQVTLSCSPISGHRSVSWYQQTPGQGLQFLFEYFSETQRNKGNFPGRFSGRQFSNSRSEMNVSTLELGDSALYLCASSLGTVTVSYNEQFFGPGTRLTVL.

The chain combines TRBV29-1 with TRBJ2-5; D tentatively fits TRBD1 or TRBD2 (6 bases each). Trimming left V 6 bases short and J 4 bases short, with 15 bases between. The germline gives CDR1 SQVTM, CDR2 ANQGSEA. The CDR3 consists of 13 residues. CDR3 DNA: TGCAGCGTCCCCTCGGGGGCGAGAGAGACCCAGTACTTC. It specifies CSVPSGARETQYF.

In this sample, this clonotype turned up a few times. V usage is TRBV9 and J usage is TRBJ1-2, with no clear D. Germline CDR1 is SGDLS and CDR2 is YYNGEE. Trimming stripped 0 bases from V and 3 bases from J, with 15 bases between. The CDR3 length is 16 residues. CDR3 in DNA: TGTGCCAGCAGCGTAGGGGTCTACGGGTCCGACTATGGCTACACCTTC. It encodes CASSVGVYGSDYGYTF.

CDR3 residues: CASSPRWSGSGDEQFF. CDR3 nucleotide sequence: TGTGCCAGCAGTCCCCGGTGGAGCGGGAGCGGTGATGAGCAGTTCTTC. The chain combines TRBV2 with TRBJ2-1; the match to TRBD2 covers 8 bases. The germline V gene encodes CDR1 SNHLY and CDR2 FYNNEI. V was clipped by 5 bases and J by 8 bases; unmatched bases: 14. The CDR3 has 16 residues.

The chain joins TRBV9 to TRBJ1-5; possibly TRBD1 for D (6 bases). The germline V gene encodes CDR1 SGDLS and CDR2 YYNGEE. This CDR3 has 15 amino acids. V dropped 3 bases and J dropped 4 bases, with 14 bases sitting between them. CDR3 sequence: CASSAEGGRNQPQHF. Written as DNA, the CDR3 is TGTGCCAGCAGCGCAGAAGGGGGTCGGAATCAGCCCCAGCATTTT.

V is TRBV20-1 and J is TRBJ2-1, with 7 bases identical to TRBD1. With 4 bases clipped from V and 2 bases from J, the junction kept 5 bases outside the gene matches. The CDR3 extends over 14 amino acids. CDR1 and CDR2 (germline): DFQATT, SNEGSKA (reference sequence). As DNA, the CDR3 is TGCAGTGCTACCCCAGACAGGGCCTACAATGAGCAGTTCTTC. It is translated as CSATPDRAYNEQFF.

The J gene is TRBJ2-3, the V gene TRBV28; TRBD2 matches 12 bases. The CDR3 contains 18 residues. V dropped 6 bases and J dropped 7; count of bases not matched to a gene: 17. The germline V gene has CDR1 MDHEN and CDR2 SYDVKM. CDR3 sequence (DNA): TGTGCCAGCAGCCTACCCCCCTCACTAGCGGGGGGACGAAATACGCAGTATTTT. Protein product: CASSLPPSLAGGRNTQYF.

This clonotype was counted between two and nine times. This rearrangement joins TRBV10-3 to TRBJ2-2, with a weak D call TRBD1 (5 bases). The CDR3 sequence is 12 residues long. V lost 8 bases to trimming and J lost 1 base, with 5 bases between them. Germline CDR1 is ENHRY and CDR2 is SYGVKD. Here the CDR3 reads CAIQGNTGELFF. CDR3 in DNA: TGTGCCATCCAGGGGAACACCGGGGAGCTGTTTTTT.

V gene TRBV7-6 combines with J gene TRBJ2-7; unclear D gene. V was cut by 1 base and J by 5 bases, with 12 bases left in between. This CDR3 spans 14 amino acids. Looked up from germline, CDR1 is SGHVS and CDR2 is FNYEAQ. The CDR3, as DNA: TGTGCCAGCAGCTTAGAACCGGAGTTAAACGAGCAGTACTTC. Translation: CASSLEPELNEQYF.

The gene calls are TRBV9 and TRBJ2-3; possibly TRBD1 or TRBD2 for D (6 bases each). Germline values: CDR1 SGDLS, CDR2 YYNGEE. The germline V and J ends were trimmed by 0 bases and 0 bases, with 11 bases remaining between them. The CDR3 runs to 16 residues. CDR3 loop: CASSVAQGTSTDTQYF. The CDR3 nucleotides are TGTGCCAGCAGCGTAGCCCAGGGGACTAGCACAGATACGCAGTATTTT.

V usage is TRBV20-1 and J usage is TRBJ2-3; 7 bases map to TRBD2. Germline V CDR1 and CDR2: DFQATT, SNEGSKA (reference sequence). V was pared by 3 bases and J by 2 bases, with 8 bases of the junction left unmatched. The CDR3 extends over 15 amino acids. The CDR3 loop is CSASLLADYTDTQYF. The CDR3 bases are TGCAGTGCTAGCCTCCTAGCGGACTACACAGATACGCAGTATTTT.

The J gene is TRBJ2-7, the V gene TRBV5-1; TRBD2 matches at 10 bases. Germline V CDR1 and CDR2: SGHRS, YFSETQ. The trim removed 3 bases at V and 5 bases at J, leaving 5 bases unmatched. The CDR3 has 14 residues. The CDR3 region has the DNA TGCGCCAGCAGCTCCCTAGCGGGGGCCCACGAGCAGTACTTC. Translating it yields CASSSLAGAHEQYF.

Ten or more counts support this clonotype. The rearrangement joins TRBV14 to TRBJ2-7; D remains unclear. CDR1 and CDR2 (germline): SGHDN, FVKESK. V lost 3 bases, J lost 1 base, and 4 bases lay in between. The CDR3 loop spans 12 amino acids. DNA of the CDR3: TGTGCCAGCAGCCACGGGTCCTACGAGCAGTACTTC. Residues: CASSHGSYEQYF.

The chain carries TRBV7-2 and TRBJ2-3; the D call may be TRBD1 or TRBD2 (6 bases each). The CDR3 contains 15 residues. The germline V gene has CDR1 SGHTA and CDR2 FQGNSA. V lost 7 bases to trimming and J lost 2 bases, with 16 bases between them. CDR3 residues: CASTPKGGTTDTQYF. CDR3 nucleotide sequence: TGTGCCAGCACACCTAAGGGGGGAACCACAGATACGCAGTATTTT.

The chain couples TRBV2 to TRBJ2-1; D may match TRBD1 or TRBD2 (6 bases each). Trimming shortened V by 6 bases and J by 4 bases, and 16 bases separated the two germline ends. Looked up from germline, CDR1 is SNHLY and CDR2 is FYNNEI. CDR3 length: 15 amino acids. This CDR3 is CASRPGTGRYNEQFF. The CDR3 DNA reads TGTGCCAGCAGGCCAGGTACAGGGAGGTACAATGAGCAGTTCTTC.

The J gene is TRBJ2-2, the V gene TRBV12-5; TRBD2 agrees at 7 bases. The germline V gene has CDR1 LGHNT and CDR2 FRNRAP. CDR3 length: 20 residues. J lost 5 bases, V lost 10 bases, and 28 bases had no gene match. CDR3 in amino acids: CATTKTDPGTTAGMTGELFF. CDR3 nucleotides: TGTGCTACCACCAAGACAGACCCCGGGACTACCGCCGGGATGACCGGGGAGCTGTTTTTT.

At least ten counts were recorded for this clonotype. The chain uses TRBV12-3 or TRBV12-4 and TRBJ1-2; no firm D call. V gave up 0 bases and J gave up 7 bases, with 9 bases separating them. The CDR3 covers 13 residues. The CDR3 region has the DNA TGTGCCAGCAGTTTAGCAGGGTTGGGTGGCTACACCTTC. Residues: CASSLAGLGGYTF.

This clonotype was detected ten times or more. The junction differs from germline at one of its ends, possibly a read error. The CDR3 loop reads CASSSGTGPTF. CDR3 nucleotide sequence: TGTGCCAGCAGTTCCGGGACAGGCCCAACCTTC. J is TRBJ2-7 and V is TRBV12-3 or TRBV12-4, with TRBD1 matching over 8 bases. The CDR3 extends over 11 amino acids.

This clonotype was found many times. The chain couples TRBV10-3 to TRBJ2-3; 9 positions agree with TRBD2. Germline CDR1 ENHRY, CDR2 SYGVKD. The CDR3 extends over 12 amino acids. With V trimmed by 8 bases and J by 3 bases, 0 bases remained unmatched. In DNA, the CDR3 is TGTGCCATCGCGGGGGGGACAGATACGCAGTATTTT. Translation: CAIAGGTDTQYF.

This clonotype was detected only a few times. The chain is built from TRBV24-1 and TRBJ1-2; D not certain. V lost 8 bases and J 7 bases, leaving 13 bases between the germline ends. The germline CDR1 and CDR2 sequences are KGHDR and SFDVKD. This CDR3 contains 12 residues. CDR3 nucleotides: TGTGCCACCAAGACGGCGTTGAGTGGCTACACCTTC. It translates to CATKTALSGYTF.

In this sample, this clonotype turned up a few times. J is TRBJ2-1 and V is TRBV7-2; no definite D call. Germline assignment: CDR1 SGHTA and CDR2 FQGNSA. V lost 7 bases, J lost 7 bases, and 14 bases lay in between. The length of the CDR3 is 13 residues. The DNA for the CDR3 is TGTGCCAGCACCACTTCCCCGCCAAATGAGCAGTTCTTC. This codes for CASTTSPPNEQFF.

This chain uses TRBV7-2 with TRBJ2-2, with D maybe TRBD2 (6 bases). CDR1 SGHTA and CDR2 FQGNSA come from the germline V gene. CDR3 size: 15 residues. The V end was cut by 3 bases, the J end by 5 bases, with 13 bases between. CDR3 amino acids: CASSLTGVWTGELFF. CDR3 sequence (DNA): TGTGCCAGCAGCTTGACGGGAGTGTGGACCGGGGAGCTGTTTTTT.